This T cell receptor (beta chain) originates from a study of naive and memory T cell subsets. Turning to this clonotype: At one of its ends the junction is not consistent with the germline gene, which may arise from a read error.

The beta constant-region primer was an equimolar mix of two oligonucleotides covering TRBC1 and TRBC2. Each CDR3 protein gets one entry after TCRdb re-called the UMI-ligation and nested PCR reads with MiXCR. The table lists around 29,000 distinct CDR3 sequences, about 10% of them singletons. CDR1 is SGHTA and CDR2 is FQGNSA in the germline V gene. The CDR3 contains 14 residues. The clonotype comes from a human donor in good health. The source material was effector memory CD4+ T cells from blood. The sample's subset: effector memory, CD45RA- CD27-. The rearrangement uses TRBV7-2 and TRBJ2-1; TRBD1 matches at 8 bases. The chain's CDR3 is CASRQGGPYNVQFF. DNA of the CDR3: TGTGCCAGCAGACAGGGGGGCCCCTACAATGTGCAGTTCTTC.